Each of the 32 T cell receptor beta chains below was sequenced from the same sample in a study of CD8+CD57+ T cells in acquired aplastic anemia. Patients picked for sequencing had shown CD8+CD57+ cell expansion detected by flow cytometry. Profiling that covered TCR beta VDJ and CDR3 relied on genomic DNA as its template. TCRdb independently ran MiXCR on the reads; one entry per CDR3 protein. The sample holds around 170,000 distinct CDR3 sequences, around half seen once. The sequencing input was sorted CD4+, CD8+, or CD8+CD57+ T cells (not recorded which) from PBMCs. The receptors stem from a human donor with aplastic anemia.

Details on this clonotype: Because the CDR3 is missing its conserved closing phenylalanine or tryptophan, this is likely a read error. This rearrangement joins TRBV24-1 to TRBJ2-2, with D unclear. Germline V gives CDR1 KGHDR, CDR2 SFDVKD. The CDR3 sequence is 15 residues long. The CDR3 loop is CASSDALDGTGELFS. The CDR3 region has the DNA TGTGCCTCCAGTGATGCTTTAGACGGGACCGGGGAGCTGTTTTCT.

This clonotype was recorded many times. The V gene is TRBV29-1, the J gene TRBJ2-2; perhaps TRBD2 as D (6 bases). CDR3 length: 16 amino acids. Germline CDR1 reads SQVTM; CDR2 reads ANQGSEA. Trimming cost V 5 bases and J 0 bases, with 16 bases left between them. CDR3 region: CSVSRGRSANTGELFF. The CDR3 nucleotides are TGCAGCGTTAGTCGAGGGAGGTCCGCGAACACCGGGGAGCTGTTTTTT.

The chain has TRBV7-2 and TRBJ2-7, with D maybe TRBD1 (6 bases). The V gene lost 4 bases and the J gene lost 2 bases, with 9 bases spanning the gap. Germline CDR1 is SGHTA and CDR2 is FQGNSA. The CDR3 contains 13 residues. The CDR3 DNA sequence: TGTGCCAGCAGCTCCTCAGGGGCCTACGAGCAGTACTTC. Encoded protein: CASSSSGAYEQYF.

With regard to this clonotype: The junction departs from germline at one end; a sequencing error may be responsible. This chain uses TRBV11-3 with TRBJ2-7; the match to TRBD2 covers 10 bases. The length of the CDR3 is 15 residues. CDR1 is SGHNT, CDR2 YENEEA, per germline. CDR3 bases: TGTGTCAGCAGCTTAACTAGCGGGACCACCTACGAGCAGTACTTC. This translates into CVSSLTSGTTYEQYF. Based on the CDR3 plus reference TRBV11-3 and TRBJ2-7, the full variable domain is EAGVVQSPRYKIIEKKQPVAFWCNPISGHNTLYWYLQNLGQGPELLIRYENEEAVDDSQLPKDRFSAERLKGVDSTLKIQPAELGDSAVYLCVSSLTSGTTYEQYFGPGTRLTVT.

This clonotype was observed at least ten times. This rearrangement joins TRBV7-8 to TRBJ2-7; TRBD2 might be the D (6 bases). The ends were cut back, 1 base at V and 0 bases at J, with 10 bases in the middle. Germline-derived CDR1 and CDR2 are SGHVS and FQNEAQ. CDR3 length: 15 amino acids. The CDR3, as DNA: TGTGCCAGCAGCTTAGTTGGGGGGACCTCCTACGAGCAGTACTTC. This sequence encodes CASSLVGGTSYEQYF.

The J gene is TRBJ1-1, the V gene TRBV20-1, with D possibly being TRBD1 (5 bases). The CDR3 covers 13 residues. Trimming shortened V by 0 bases and J by 2 bases, and 7 bases separated the two germline ends. Germline loops: CDR1 DFQATT, CDR2 SNEGSKA (reference sequence). CDR3 sequence: CSARDGGNTEAFF. CDR3 in DNA: TGCAGTGCTAGAGACGGGGGAAACACTGAAGCTTTCTTT.

V gene TRBV19 combines with J gene TRBJ1-4; D gene ambiguous. Trimming stripped 3 bases from V and 7 bases from J, with 6 bases between. Germline CDR1 LNHDA, CDR2 SQIVND (reference sequence). The CDR3 covers 12 residues. The CDR3: CASSISSEKLFF. CDR3 coding DNA: TGTGCCAGTAGTATTTCGAGTGAAAAACTGTTTTTT.

In this sample, this clonotype turned up a few times. This rearrangement joins TRBV2 to TRBJ1-1; D might be TRBD1 (6 bases). The CDR3 runs 13 residues. The V and J ends lost 8 bases and 1 base respectively, with 11 bases between them. From germline, CDR1 is SNHLY and CDR2 FYNNEI. The CDR3 region has the DNA TGTGCCAGCTTCCGAGGGGGGAACACTGAAGCTTTCTTT. Amino acids: CASFRGGNTEAFF.

Many counts were recorded for this clonotype. This sequence joins TRBV15 and TRBJ2-7, with 9 bases that match TRBD1. The germline V gene has CDR1 LNHNV and CDR2 YYDKDF (reference sequence). This CDR3 has 15 residues. V trimming: 3 bases; J trimming: 2 bases; junction bases outside the gene matches: 5. Here the CDR3 DNA reads TGTGCCACCAGCAGTCACGGGACAGGGACCTACGAGCAGTACTTC. It translates to CATSSHGTGTYEQYF.

V is TRBV7-6 and J is TRBJ1-5; D not certain. Germline V lookup: CDR1 SGHVS, CDR2 FNYEAQ. V lost 1 base and J 4 bases, leaving 8 bases between the germline ends. The CDR3 sequence is 14 residues long. This CDR3 is CASSLGVANQPQHF. As DNA, the CDR3 is TGTGCCAGCAGCTTAGGAGTGGCGAATCAGCCCCAGCATTTT. Full variable domain (rest looked up from reference TRBV7-6 and TRBJ1-5): GAGVSQSPRYKVTKRGQDVALRCDPISGHVSLYWYRQALGQGPEFLTYFNYEAQQDKSGLPNDRFSAERPEGSISTLTIQRTEQRDSAMYRCASSLGVANQPQHFGDGTRLSIL.

V and J are TRBV10-3 and TRBJ2-1, with D perhaps matching TRBD2 (5 bases). Germline V gives CDR1 ENHRY, CDR2 SYGVKD. The CDR3 spans 13 residues. The germline V and J ends were trimmed by 9 bases and 7 bases, with 16 bases remaining between them. DNA of the CDR3: TGTGCCATGAGCGGTACAGCGGAGAATGAGCAGTTCTTC. It translates to CAMSGTAENEQFF.

This chain joins TRBV5-4 and TRBJ2-1, with D possibly matching TRBD2 (5 bases). Trimming removed 1 base at V and 6 bases at J, with 14 bases between. Germline V CDR1 and CDR2: SGHNT, YYREEE (reference sequence). The CDR3 has 15 amino acids. The CDR3 spells CASSLFGIEGNEQFF. CDR3 sequence (DNA): TGTGCCAGCAGCTTGTTCGGGATTGAGGGCAATGAGCAGTTCTTC.

In its sample, this clonotype was seen many times. This chain connects TRBV12-3 or TRBV12-4 to TRBJ2-7; D is perhaps TRBD1 (6 bases). The CDR3 has 14 residues. V was clipped by 1 base and J by 3 bases, with 10 bases between them. Here the CDR3 DNA reads TGTGCCAGCAGTTTAGGCTCACAGGGCTACGAGCAGTACTTC. This gives the protein CASSLGSQGYEQYF.

The V gene is TRBV19, the J gene TRBJ1-5; maybe TRBD1 (5 bases). V gave up 8 bases and J gave up 7 bases, with 12 bases separating them. Germline assignment: CDR1 LNHDA and CDR2 SQIVND (reference sequence). This CDR3 is built from 12 residues. CDR3 DNA sequence: TGTGCCAGTCGAGATTGGGACCAGCCCCAGCATTTT. Translated: CASRDWDQPQHF.

This clonotype has only a few counts. This chain joins TRBV19 and TRBJ2-1; 8 bases fit TRBD2. The J segment lost 4 bases and the V segment lost 6 bases, leaving 11 bases of the junction unmatched. This CDR3 has 16 residues. Germline V gene data show CDR1 as LNHDA and CDR2 as SQIVND (reference sequence). The DNA for the CDR3 is TGTGCCAGTAGAGGGTCGCGGGAGGTAGAATACAATGAGCAGTTCTTC. Protein: CASRGSREVEYNEQFF.

CDR3 nucleotides: TGTGCCAGCAGCGTCCGGGACAGGGGCACCGGGGAGCTGTTTTTT. This codes for CASSVRDRGTGELFF. The V call is TRBV9, the J call TRBJ2-2, with 10 bases matching TRBD1. The CDR3 is made up of 15 amino acids. V shed 2 bases and J 4 bases; nucleotides not matched to a gene: 2. The germline V gene has CDR1 SGDLS and CDR2 YYNGEE.

Comments on this clonotype: This may arise from a read error, as a much more abundant clone is one base away. The gene calls are TRBV9 and TRBJ1-3; no clear D. The CDR3 totals 13 residues. Germline CDR1 is SGDLS and CDR2 is YYNGEE. The CDR3 DNA sequence: TGTGCCGGCAGCGTAACCCATTGGGACACCATATATTTT. Translating gives CAGSVTHWDTIYF.

The rearrangement links TRBV2 to TRBJ2-2, with 10 positions matching TRBD1. The ends lost 6 bases at V and 6 bases at J; junction bases unmatched: 4. Germline V gives CDR1 SNHLY, CDR2 FYNNEI. The CDR3 is 14 residues long. The CDR3 sequence is CASSGQGVSGELFF. The CDR3, as DNA: TGTGCCAGCAGCGGACAGGGGGTATCCGGGGAGCTGTTTTTT.

V and J are TRBV7-9 and TRBJ2-7; D not resolved. Germline values: CDR1 SEHNR, CDR2 FQNEAQ (reference sequence). CDR3 length: 15 amino acids. With 1 base removed from V and 2 bases from J, the gap between germline ends came to 12 bases. The CDR3 reads CASSLGWQVPYEQYF. The CDR3 DNA is TGTGCCAGCAGCTTAGGTTGGCAGGTCCCCTACGAGCAGTACTTC.

This clonotype was seen only a few times. An end of the junction differs from the germline gene, which may be a read error. The CDR3: CAGRLFIGTGELFF. In DNA, the CDR3 is TGTGCCGGGAGACTGTTCATCGGAACCGGGGAGCTGTTTTTT. The chain has TRBV30 and TRBJ2-2; a possible D gene is TRBD2 (5 bases). Germline CDR1 reads GTSNPN; CDR2 reads SVGIG (reference sequence). The CDR3 runs to 14 residues.

To note about this clonotype: A much larger clone sits a single nucleotide away, making a read error possible. The chain combines TRBV9 with TRBJ1-3; D unresolved. The CDR3 has 14 residues. The germline gives CDR1 SGDLS, CDR2 YYNGEE. CDR3: CASSVAVSGSTIYF. CDR3 DNA: TGTGCCAGCAGCGTAGCTGTCTCTGGAAGCACCATATATTTT.

The chain links TRBV25-1 to TRBJ1-3; maybe TRBD1 (5 bases). The CDR3 has 14 residues. V lost 8 bases and J 3 bases, leaving 14 bases between the germline ends. CDR1 is MGHDK and CDR2 is SYGVNS in the germline V gene. The DNA for the CDR3 is TGTGCCAGCTCACCGGACAAGGTTGGAAACACCATATATTTT. This sequence encodes CASSPDKVGNTIYF.

This clonotype was detected many times. The chain joins TRBV6-5 to TRBJ1-1; weak D call: TRBD1 (6 bases). CDR1 is MNHEY, CDR2 SVGAGI, per germline. This CDR3 contains 11 residues. The V end lost 5 bases, the J end lost 7 bases, and 8 bases lay between the germline ends. The chain's CDR3 is CASSNRDEAFF. CDR3 DNA sequence: TGTGCCAGCAGTAACAGGGATGAAGCTTTCTTT.

This clonotype was seen a few times. This clone may be a read error of a much larger clone one base away. This is likely a read error, given that the CDR3 carries no conserved phenylalanine or tryptophan at its end. This rearrangement joins TRBV7-3 to TRBJ2-1, with D unresolved. Germline CDR1 SGHTA, CDR2 FQGTGA. Trimming took off 3 bases at V and 0 bases at J, with 12 bases between the two ends. This CDR3 spans 16 amino acids. Written as DNA, the CDR3 is TGTGCCAGCAGCTTCTCAGCTCTTAGCTCCTACAATGAGCAGTTCCTC. Translation gives CASSFSALSSYNEQFL.

The sample holds many counts of this clonotype. V and J are TRBV7-9 and TRBJ1-2; no clear D gene. CDR1 is SEHNR and CDR2 is FQNEAQ in the germline V gene (reference sequence). This CDR3 is built from 12 residues. With 3 bases removed from V and 5 bases from J, the gap between germline ends came to 7 bases. The CDR3 DNA follows: TGTGCCAGCAGCTTTGGGTCTTATGGCTACACCTTC. Its translation: CASSFGSYGYTF. Full variable domain (missing parts from reference TRBV7-9 and TRBJ1-2): DTGVSQNPRHKITKRGQNVTFRCDPISEHNRLYWYRQTLGQGPEFLTYFQNEAQLEKSRLLSDRFSAERPKGSFSTLEIQRTEQGDSAMYLCASSFGSYGYTFGSGTRLTVV.

This clonotype appeared many times. The chain combines TRBV5-5 with TRBJ2-7, with 7 bases lining up with TRBD1. Germline V gene sequence: CDR1 SGHKS, CDR2 YYEKEE (reference sequence). This CDR3 has 14 residues. The V and J ends lost 1 base and 4 bases, in that order; junction bases with no gene match: 5. For the CDR3, the DNA is TGTGCCAGCAGCTTGACAGACAGGGAGTACGAGCAGTACTTC. Translated, it gives CASSLTDREYEQYF.

J is TRBJ2-3 and V is TRBV11-2, with a tentative D call TRBD2 (5 bases). The CDR3 has 18 residues. Germline V CDR1 and CDR2: SGHAT, FQNNGV. V gave up 5 bases and J gave up 0 bases, with 21 bases separating them. The CDR3 loop reads CASSPLSTGNYSTDTQYF. In DNA form, the CDR3 reads TGTGCCAGCAGCCCGCTGAGTACGGGGAATTATAGCACAGATACGCAGTATTTT.

As regards this clonotype: One junction end does not reproduce the germline sequence, and a read error may be involved. The J gene is TRBJ2-2, the V gene TRBV9; D gene ambiguous. CDR3 length: 13 amino acids. Germline CDR1 reads SGDLS; CDR2 reads YYNGEE. This CDR3 reads CASSVGSTRELFF. The CDR3 DNA follows: TGTGCCAGCAGCGTAGGCAGCACCAGGGAGCTGTTTTTT. The whole variable domain, remainder taken from reference TRBV9 and TRBJ2-2, is DSGVTQTPKHLITATGQRVTLRCSPRSGDLSVYWYQQSLDQGLQFLIQYYNGEERAKGNILERFSAQQFPDLHSELNLSSLELGDSALYFCASSVGSTRELFFGEGSRLTVL.

Here the CDR3 DNA reads TGCAGCGTTGAAAGGGAGGGCGTAACGGCCCAGTACTTC. It codes for CSVEREGVTAQYF. The chain joins TRBV29-1 to TRBJ2-5; TRBD2 aligns across 7 bases. Germline CDR1 is SQVTM and CDR2 is ANQGSEA. This CDR3 spans 13 amino acids. Losses at the gene ends were 2 bases for V and 9 bases for J; bases not matched to a gene: 9.

V is TRBV2 and J is TRBJ2-3; the D is unclear. The CDR3 has 14 amino acids. The V end was cut by 5 bases, the J end by 1 base, with 10 bases between. Germline CDR1 reads SNHLY; CDR2 reads FYNNEI. The CDR3 loop is CASSSVTGTDTQYF. The CDR3, as DNA: TGTGCCAGCAGTTCGGTTACCGGCACAGATACGCAGTATTTT.

J is TRBJ2-2 and V is TRBV19; weak D call: TRBD2 (6 bases). Germline assignment: CDR1 LNHDA and CDR2 SQIVND (reference sequence). This CDR3 is built from 15 residues. With 7 bases removed from V and 0 bases from J, the gap between germline ends came to 12 bases. CDR3 sequence reads: CASKAGNANTGELFF. For the CDR3, the DNA is TGTGCCAGTAAAGCGGGTAATGCGAACACCGGGGAGCTGTTTTTT. The variable domain in full, with the rest retrieved from reference TRBV19 and TRBJ2-2, is DGGITQSPKYLFRKEGQNVTLSCEQNLNHDAMYWYRQDPGQGLRLIYYSQIVNDFQKGDIAEGYSVSREKKESFPLTVTSAQKNPTAFYLCASKAGNANTGELFFGEGSRLTVL.

The chain links TRBV19 to TRBJ2-1; unclear D gene. CDR1 is LNHDA, CDR2 SQIVND, per germline (reference sequence). This CDR3 contains 14 residues. The V and J ends lost 10 bases and 7 bases respectively, with 20 bases between them. CDR3 in DNA: TGTGCCATCTCCCACGCCTCAGCGAAGAATGAGCAGTTCTTC. Translated: CAISHASAKNEQFF.